This T cell receptor (beta chain) was sequenced during a study of response to subunit inactivated influenza vaccine (dated by TCRdb to the late 2010s). Background for the entire study: The study used deep quantitative T cell receptor repertoire profiling to track responses to a trivalent subunit inactivated influenza vaccine. Study-wide conclusions, independent of this receptor: The authors proposed that each seasonal influenza vaccination may bring in only a limited number of new T cells.

In the germline V gene (reference sequence), CDR1 corresponds to LGHDT and CDR2 to YNNKEL. Taken from cysteine to phenylalanine, the CDR3 has 14 residues. CDR3 DNA is the only sequence kept; it has 42 bases, read in frame from the first base. Deletion took 3 bases off V and 8 bases off J, with a span of 13 bases between the germline ends. Preparation of the library involved RT-PCR. Sequenced on an Illumina HiSeq 2500. TCRdb applied fastp at Q25 and MiXCR to the public reads, then kept only in-frame beta chains. For every CDR3 protein sequence, its rows merge into one entry that carries the most common genes and DNA. The sample table contains around 850,000 distinct CDR3 sequences; only one count was recorded for around a sixth of them. About a tenth of the sample rests with the top ten. Note on this clonotype: Its binding antigen is unknown. Base qualities are missing; no much larger clone stands one base away.

This TCR was recovered from a man aged 45 to 65 who received an inactivated influenza vaccine. Donor details come from another sample of the same person, matched by shared clones. This chain joins TRBV3-1 to TRBJ1-4; the D gene is perhaps TRBD1, from 6 matching bases. The starting material was PBMCs from blood, obtained 5 days after vaccination. This receptor has the CDR3 CASSHRGPGEKLFF. The DNA reads TGTGCCAGCAGCCACAGGGGACCGGGGGAAAAACTGTTTTTT.